The clone carrying this T cell receptor (beta chain) was picked up a small number of times. Its matching antigen is unknown. Measured with immunoSEQ multiplex PCR; TCRdb has only the in-frame clones, and not every one. Altogether over 400,000 clones are present, about 90% being singletons, with the ten largest covering approximately 1.7%. The data belong to a study of Ad26.COV2.S vaccination and SARS-CoV-2 variants. Trimming left V 3 bases short and J 2 bases short, with 14 bases between. The V gene's germline CDR1 is LNHDA and CDR2 SQIVND (reference sequence). The CDR3 contains 15 residues. Points from the study as a whole: Non-spike TCR breadth was similar in vaccine and placebo recipients. An underestimation of total T cell responses may have resulted from the TCR breadth and depth analyses.

Treatment given: roughly 18 received Ad26.COV2.S at low or high dose, single or two shots; about 5 received placebo; per-sample allocation not given. Specimen acquisition occurred on day 63 following the initial vaccine or placebo injection. The chain links TRBV19 to TRBJ2-7, with TRBD2 as a possible D gene (6 bases). Sequenced here: peripheral blood, sampled in a trial of Ad26.COV2.S vaccine versus placebo. This TCR derives from a person aged 18-60 years who received the Ad26.COV2.S COVID-19 vaccine or a placebo. Written as DNA, the CDR3 is TGTGCCAGTAGTATCACCGGGACTGGCACCTACGAGCAGTACTTC. Translation gives CASSITGTGTYEQYF.